These T cell receptor beta chains were read from a single sample in a study of blood T cell repertoires in COVID-19. TCRdb's table, derived via immunoSEQ multiplex PCR, lists solely in-frame clones and lacks some. The data show 100,000 or so clones, 75% to 90% seen once. The specimen was peripheral blood. The receptors stem from a woman older than 75 with acute or convalescent COVID-19. Each CDR3 is given with its conserved first and last residue. A D gene is named only where the DNA matches it firmly. Where a row states a size, it is once, few, many or the class of an expanded clone; other rows omit it.

clone size,D gene,J gene,V gene,CDR3 DNA,CDR3 protein
-,-,TRBJ2-7,TRBV3-1/TRBV3-2,TGTGCCAGCAGCCCCCCAGGGCTCTCCTACGAGCAGTACTTC,CASSPPGLSYEQYF
once,-,TRBJ2-3,TRBV5-8,TGTGCCAGCAGCCCCGGGTCCACCCGTAGCACAGATACGCAGTATTTT,CASSPGSTRSTDTQYF
-,TRBD1,TRBJ1-1,TRBV6-5,TGTGCCAGCAGTTACAACAGGGGCTGGAACACTGAAGCTTTCTTT,CASSYNRGWNTEAFF
-,-,TRBJ2-1,TRBV19,TGTGCCAGTAGTATAATTCCGGTTGGTCGCGATGAGCAGTTCTTC,CASSIIPVGRDEQFF
-,-,TRBJ1-6,TRBV19,TGTGCCAGTAGCCCCTCCGGGAACGGTTCACCCCTCCACTTT,CASSPSGNGSPLHF
-,TRBD1,TRBJ1-2,TRBV28,TGTGCCAGCAGTTCCCTCGGACAGGGGAGGAGCGGCTACACCTTC,CASSSLGQGRSGYTF
-,-,TRBJ1-5,TRBV28,TGTGCCAGCAGGCCATTCGGGGAGGGGATCAATCAGCCCCAGCATTTT,CASRPFGEGINQPQHF
-,TRBD1,TRBJ2-7,TRBV7-2,TGTGCCAGCAGCTTAGCGACAGGGCCCTACGAGCAGTACTTC,CASSLATGPYEQYF
-,TRBD1,TRBJ1-5,TRBV7-2,TGTGCCAGCAGCTCGACAGGGGGCGACCAGCCCCAGCATTTT,CASSSTGGDQPQHF
-,-,TRBJ1-5,TRBV5-6,TGTGCCAGCAGCTTACAGGGAATCCTCAATCAGCCCCAGCATTTT,CASSLQGILNQPQHF
-,-,TRBJ2-1,TRBV4-2,TGTGCCAGCAGCCAAGGGAGCGGTGAGCAGTTCTTC,CASSQGSGEQFF
-,-,TRBJ1-1,TRBV6-2/TRBV6-3,TGTGCCAGCAGTTACGTAGCGGTGTCCACTGAAGCTTTCTTT,CASSYVAVSTEAFF
-,TRBD1,TRBJ1-3,TRBV30,TGTGCCTGGAGGGAACTAGGGACAGCCTCTGGAAACACCATATATTTT,CAWRELGTASGNTIYF
-,-,TRBJ2-7,TRBV12-3/TRBV12-4,TGTGCCAGCAGATTCTCGGTCTACGAGCAGTACTTC,CASRFSVYEQYF
once,-,TRBJ2-2,TRBV25-1,TGTGCCAGCAGTGACAGGGTAACCGGGGAGCTGTTTTTT,CASSDRVTGELFF
once,-,TRBJ2-7,TRBV7-9,TGTGCCAGCAGCTTAGAGTACAGGACGGACTCCTACGAGCAGTACTTC,CASSLEYRTDSYEQYF
-,-,TRBJ1-4,TRBV28,TGTGCCAGCAGTTCAGGGTCATTTTTGGAAAAACTGTTTTTT,CASSSGSFLEKLFF
-,-,TRBJ1-5,TRBV6-1,TGTGCCAGCAGTGAAGGGGACACAAATCAGCCCCAGCATTTT,CASSEGDTNQPQHF
-,TRBD1,TRBJ1-6,TRBV10-3,TGTGCCATCAGTGGGGGACAGGGGAATTCACCCCTCCACTTT,CAISGGQGNSPLHF
once,TRBD1,TRBJ2-4,TRBV10-3,TGTGCCATCAGTGAGTCGTTTGTAACAGGGGTTTCCAAAAACATTCAGTACTTC,CAISESFVTGVSKNIQYF
few,TRBD2,TRBJ2-7,TRBV2,TGTGCCAGCAGTCTTAGCGGGGTGCGGTACGAGCAGTACTTC,CASSLSGVRYEQYF
-,TRBD1,TRBJ1-1,TRBV7-2,TGTGCCAGCAGCTTATGGGACAGGGTAGGAGCTTTCTTT,CASSLWDRVGAFF
-,-,TRBJ2-7,TRBV2,TGTGCCAGCAGCCGCACCGGTTCCTACGAGCAGTACTTC,CASSRTGSYEQYF
-,TRBD2,TRBJ2-3,TRBV9,TGTGCCAGCACATATAGCGGGGGGTTCCCAGATACGCAGTATTTT,CASTYSGGFPDTQYF
-,-,TRBJ1-2,TRBV28,TGTGCCAGCAGTTCGCGCTCGGCGGCAGCTGGAGGCTACACCTTC,CASSSRSAAAGGYTF
-,-,TRBJ2-5,TRBV9,TGTGCCAGCAGCGCCGGGCAGTCGGGGGAGACCCAGTACTTC,CASSAGQSGETQYF